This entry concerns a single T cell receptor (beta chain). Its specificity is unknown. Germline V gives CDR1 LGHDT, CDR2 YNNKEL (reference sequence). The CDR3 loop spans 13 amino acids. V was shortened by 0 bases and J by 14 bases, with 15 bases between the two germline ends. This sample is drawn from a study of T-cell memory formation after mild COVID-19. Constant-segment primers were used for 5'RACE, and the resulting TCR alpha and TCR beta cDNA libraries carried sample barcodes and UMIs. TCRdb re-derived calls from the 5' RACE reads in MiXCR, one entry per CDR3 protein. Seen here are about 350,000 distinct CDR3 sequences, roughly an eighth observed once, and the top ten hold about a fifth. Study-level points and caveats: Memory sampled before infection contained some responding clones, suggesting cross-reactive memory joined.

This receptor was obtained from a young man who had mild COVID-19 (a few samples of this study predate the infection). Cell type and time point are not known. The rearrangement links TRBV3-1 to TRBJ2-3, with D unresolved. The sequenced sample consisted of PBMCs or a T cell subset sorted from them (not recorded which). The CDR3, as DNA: TGTGCCAGCAGCCAAGACCCAGCCGAGACGAGGTATTTT. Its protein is CASSQDPAETRYF.